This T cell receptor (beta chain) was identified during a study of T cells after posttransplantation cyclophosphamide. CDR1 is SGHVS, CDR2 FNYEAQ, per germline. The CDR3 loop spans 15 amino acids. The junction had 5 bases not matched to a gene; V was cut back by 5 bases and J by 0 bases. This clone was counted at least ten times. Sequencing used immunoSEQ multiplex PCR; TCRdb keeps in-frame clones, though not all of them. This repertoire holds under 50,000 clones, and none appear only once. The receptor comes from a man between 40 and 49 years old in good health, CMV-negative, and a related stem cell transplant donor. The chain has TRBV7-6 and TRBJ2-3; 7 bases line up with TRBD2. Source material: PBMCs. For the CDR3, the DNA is TGTGCCAGCAGCCATAGCGGGCCTAGCACAGATACGCAGTATTTT. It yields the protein CASSHSGPSTDTQYF.